The 16 T cell receptor beta chains presented below share a single source sample, sequenced in a study of blood T cell repertoires in COVID-19. Produced via immunoSEQ multiplex PCR; TCRdb's table is partial and in-frame only. The sample comprises fewer than 30,000 clones, 77% of which are singletons, and almost 8% rests with the top ten. The specimen was peripheral blood. These receptors all stem from a woman between 65 and 79 years old with active or convalescent COVID-19.

V gene TRBV14 combines with J gene TRBJ1-2; D uncertain. The germline CDR1 and CDR2 sequences are SGHDN and FVKESK. The CDR3 consists of 12 residues. Trimming removed 0 bases from V and 5 bases from J, with 4 bases in between. In DNA form, the CDR3 reads TGTGCCAGCAGCCAAGACGGGTATGGCTACACCTTC. It specifies CASSQDGYGYTF.

This rearrangement joins TRBV19 to TRBJ2-3; D might be TRBD2 (5 bases). The length of the CDR3 is 16 residues. Germline values: CDR1 LNHDA, CDR2 SQIVND (reference sequence). V was pared by 1 base and J by 1 base, with 12 bases between. This CDR3 is CASSIVEGFGTDTQYF. As DNA, the CDR3 is TGTGCCAGTAGTATAGTTGAGGGCTTTGGCACAGATACGCAGTATTTT.

V is TRBV7-9 and J is TRBJ1-1; D perhaps matches TRBD1 (5 bases). Trimming cost V 1 base and J 5 bases, with 14 bases left between them. In germline, CDR1 is SEHNR, CDR2 FQNEAQ (reference sequence). This CDR3 has 15 amino acids. CDR3 amino acids: CASSLGPQGWTEAFF. DNA for the CDR3: TGTGCCAGCAGCTTAGGGCCTCAGGGTTGGACTGAAGCTTTCTTT. The full variable domain, with the rest looked up from reference TRBV7-9 and TRBJ1-1, is DTGVSQNPRHKITKRGQNVTFRCDPISEHNRLYWYRQTLGQGPEFLTYFQNEAQLEKSRLLSDRFSAERPKGSFSTLEIQRTEQGDSAMYLCASSLGPQGWTEAFFGQGTRLTVV.

The CDR3 region has the DNA TGTGCCAGTAGTATACGGACACTCACTAATGAAAAACTGTTTTTT. This sequence encodes CASSIRTLTNEKLFF. V gene TRBV19 combines with J gene TRBJ1-4; TRBD1 is a possible D gene (5 bases). This CDR3 region has 15 residues. The germline V gene encodes CDR1 LNHDA and CDR2 SQIVND (reference sequence). Trimming stripped 2 bases from V and 2 bases from J, with 9 bases between.

The chain recombines TRBV6-5 with TRBJ2-7, with D hard to call. The ends were cut back, 8 bases at V and 2 bases at J, with 13 bases in the middle. The CDR3 spans 13 residues. From germline, CDR1 is MNHEY and CDR2 SVGAGI. This chain's CDR3 is CASSLGPTYEQYF. The CDR3 DNA sequence: TGTGCCAGCTCCTTGGGCCCTACCTACGAGCAGTACTTC.

This clone was counted only a few times. The chain has TRBV11-2 and TRBJ2-2; 9 bases align to TRBD2. The CDR3 is 15 residues long. V was pared by 4 bases and J by 1 base, with 1 base of the junction left unmatched. Germline lookup yields CDR1 SGHAT and CDR2 FQNNGV. CDR3 nucleotides: TGTGCCAGCAGCTCACTAGCGGGGAACACCGGGGAGCTGTTTTTT. It yields the protein CASSSLAGNTGELFF.

The chain carries TRBV5-1 and TRBJ2-7; 10 nucleotides match TRBD2. The CDR3 contains 15 residues. Germline CDR1 reads SGHRS; CDR2 reads YFSETQ. Trimming at V came to 4 bases and at J to 0 bases, leaving 4 bases not matched to a gene. The CDR3 protein is CASSPSGSSSYEQYF. CDR3 sequence (DNA): TGCGCCAGCAGCCCTAGCGGGAGTAGCTCCTACGAGCAGTACTTC. The variable domain in full, completed from reference TRBV5-1 and TRBJ2-7, reads KAGVTQTPRYLIKTRGQQVTLSCSPISGHRSVSWYQQTPGQGLQFLFEYFSETQRNKGNFPGRFSGRQFSNSRSEMNVSTLELGDSALYLCASSPSGSSSYEQYFGPGTRLTVT.

The chain recombines TRBV28 with TRBJ1-1, with D hard to call. The germline V gene has CDR1 MDHEN and CDR2 SYDVKM. The V end lost 7 bases, the J end lost 8 bases, and 20 bases lay between the germline ends. This CDR3 is built from 14 residues. The CDR3 bases are TGTGCCAGCACAGGCATAAAGCGGGAGAGGGAAGCTTTCTTT. It specifies CASTGIKREREAFF.

The chain employs TRBV5-6 and TRBJ1-2; no firm D call. Deletions cut 2 bases from V and 4 bases from J, with 9 bases between. The germline gives CDR1 SGHDT, CDR2 YYEEEE. This CDR3 region has 13 residues. The DNA for the CDR3 is TGTGCCAGCAGCTTACGCAGCGGCTATGGCTACACCTTC. It yields the protein CASSLRSGYGYTF.

The chain carries TRBV27 and TRBJ2-3, with D possibly TRBD2 on 6 matching bases. The CDR3 is 15 residues long. The V gene lost 0 bases and the J gene lost 3 bases, with 10 bases spanning the gap. Germline CDR1 reads MNHEY; CDR2 reads SMNVEV (reference sequence). The CDR3 bases are TGTGCCAGCAGTTTATCGGGGGGTCCGACAGATACGCAGTATTTT. Residues: CASSLSGGPTDTQYF.

The sample holds a few counts of this clone. This chain joins TRBV2 and TRBJ2-7; 12 bases map to TRBD2. The length of the CDR3 is 12 residues. Germline CDR1 SNHLY, CDR2 FYNNEI. The trim removed 8 bases at V and 9 bases at J, leaving 5 bases unmatched. The CDR3 bases are TGTGCCAGCGGGACTAGCGGGTTATGGCAGTACTTC. Protein sequence: CASGTSGLWQYF.

This clone was picked up a small number of times. V gene TRBV10-3 combines with J gene TRBJ1-5; tentatively, D is TRBD1 (5 bases). This CDR3 has 14 residues. Germline CDR1 reads ENHRY; CDR2 reads SYGVKD. The V gene lost 11 bases and the J gene lost 2 bases, with 16 bases spanning the gap. CDR3 sequence (DNA): TGTGCCTCCACCGGGGGTTGGGGCAATCAGCCCCAGCATTTT. Translating it yields CASTGGWGNQPQHF.

This chain uses TRBV6-2 or TRBV6-3 with TRBJ1-1; 9 nucleotides agree with TRBD1. CDR1 and CDR2 from the germline V gene are MNHEY and SVGEGT. The junction had 12 bases not matched to a gene; V was cut back by 6 bases and J by 4 bases. There are 16 residues in the CDR3. The CDR3 coding sequence is TGTGCCAGCAGCCGGGGACAGGGATTAAAGGGCACTGAAGCTTTCTTT. This codes for CASSRGQGLKGTEAFF.

As to this clone: Germline is not matched at one junction end, which may reflect a read error. The rearrangement uses TRBV7-7 and TRBJ2-6; tentatively, D is TRBD2 (6 bases). The CDR3 totals 15 residues. Germline V CDR1 and CDR2: SSHAT, FNYEAQ (reference sequence). Written as DNA, the CDR3 is TGTGCTAGCAGCCCCGGGGGTAGTGGGGCCAACGTCCTGACTTTC. It encodes CASSPGGSGANVLTF. Complete variable domain (other parts from reference TRBV7-7 and TRBJ2-6): GAGVSQSPRYKVTKRGQDVTLRCDPISSHATLYWYQQALGQGPEFLTYFNYEAQPDKSGLPSDRFSAERPEGSISTLTIQRTEQRDSAMYRCASSPGGSGANVLTFGAGSRLTVL.

The rearrangement links TRBV19 to TRBJ2-2; a weak D match, TRBD1 (5 bases). The V end was cut by 9 bases, the J end by 0 bases, with 14 bases between. Germline CDR1 and CDR2: LNHDA and SQIVND (reference sequence). CDR3 size: 15 residues. The CDR3 DNA follows: TGTGCCAGCCACCAGAGGACACCGAACACCGGGGAGCTGTTTTTT. It yields the protein CASHQRTPNTGELFF.

The gene calls are TRBV18 and TRBJ2-1; TRBD2 matches 12 bases. The CDR3 length is 15 residues. Germline values: CDR1 KGHSH, CDR2 LQKENI. Losses at the gene ends were 5 bases for V and 6 bases for J; bases not matched to a gene: 5. This CDR3 is CASSGLAGGLNEQFF. The DNA for the CDR3 is TGTGCCAGCTCAGGGCTAGCGGGAGGGCTCAATGAGCAGTTCTTC.